The table lists the clone carrying this T cell receptor (beta chain) with a count of one. The source of the sample is a study of beta chain features in type 1 diabetes. Since all of the isolated RNA was reverse transcribed, expressed TCRB transcripts were what got sequenced. Clones were sequenced by immunoSEQ multiplex PCR, and TCRdb holds only the in-frame ones, with some missing. The sample yields around 400,000 clones, about 14% seen once. The CDR3 is 14 amino acids. Losses at the gene ends were 10 bases for V and 7 bases for J; bases not matched to a gene: 11. Looked up from germline, CDR1 is MDHEN and CDR2 is SYDVKM.

The sequence came from a young woman in good health. Sequenced: naive CD4+ T cells from blood. The genes are TRBV28 and TRBJ2-2; 8 bases fit TRBD2. The CDR3 DNA is TGTGCCACCAAGCGGGAGCGAACGATCGGGGAGCTGTTTTTT. Its protein product is CATKRERTIGELFF. The variable domain in full, with the rest retrieved from reference TRBV28 and TRBJ2-2, is DVKVTQSSRYLVKRTGEKVFLECVQDMDHENMFWYRQDPGLGLRLIYFSYDVKMKEKGDIPEGYSVSREKKERFSLILESASTNQTSMYLCATKRERTIGELFFGEGSRLTVL.